The 6 T cell receptor beta chains listed next were all sequenced from one sample in a study of neoadjuvant anti-PD-1 for oral cavity cancer. TCRdb's copy holds only in-frame clones and misses some; the assay was immunoSEQ multiplex PCR. The sample holds some 6,900 clones; around 74% are singletons and the top ten take 2.5% to 3.5%. The sequencing here drew on PBMCs, taken before nivolumab (anti-PD-1) treatment. The receptors here all came from a person between 35 and 79 years old with oral cavity squamous cell carcinoma.

The genes are TRBV2 and TRBJ2-7; D possibly uses TRBD1 or TRBD2 (5 bases each). CDR3 length: 12 amino acids. V lost 6 bases, J lost 2 bases, and 8 bases lay in between. Germline V lookup: CDR1 SNHLY, CDR2 FYNNEI. The CDR3 region is CASSGAPYEQYF. CDR3 nucleotide sequence: TGTGCCAGCAGCGGGGCCCCCTACGAGCAGTACTTC. The full variable domain, its missing parts supplied by reference TRBV2 and TRBJ2-7, is EPEVTQTPSHQVTQMGQEVILRCVPISNHLYFYWYRQILGQKVEFLVSFYNNEISEKSEIFDDQFSVERPDGSNFTLKIRSTKLEDSAMYFCASSGAPYEQYFGPGTRLTVT.

The sample holds one count of this clone. The V and J genes are TRBV2 and TRBJ1-6; TRBD1 matches 8 bases. The CDR3 totals 15 residues. Per germline, CDR1 SNHLY and CDR2 FYNNEI. Trimming cost V 7 bases and J 7 bases; bases outside gene matches: 9. CDR3 nucleotide sequence: TGTGCCAGCATCTTCGGGACAGGAGAAAATTCACCCCTCCACTTT. Encoded protein: CASIFGTGENSPLHF.

The chain recombines TRBV6-6 with TRBJ2-7, with D maybe TRBD2 (6 bases). V was pared by 5 bases and J by 4 bases, with 12 bases between. Germline V gene lookup returns CDR1 MNHNY and CDR2 SVGAGI (reference sequence). The CDR3 runs to 13 residues. In DNA form, the CDR3 reads TGTGCCAGCAGTCCCGTCGCGGGATACGAGCAGTACTTC. The encoded protein is CASSPVAGYEQYF.

This chain links TRBV4-3 with TRBJ2-7; 9 nucleotides agree with TRBD1. V was pared by 0 bases and J by 0 bases, with 6 bases of the junction left unmatched. The length of the CDR3 is 17 residues. Germline V gene data show CDR1 as LGHNA and CDR2 as YSLEER. As DNA, the CDR3 is TGCGCCAGCAGCCAAGAGACAGGGGGGTACTCCTCCTACGAGCAGTACTTC. It translates to CASSQETGGYSSYEQYF.

This clone was counted only a few times. CDR3 amino acids: CASSQGAASSYEQYF. The DNA of the CDR3 is TGTGCCAGCAGCCAAGGGGCGGCTAGCTCCTACGAGCAGTACTTC. The V gene is TRBV7-9, the J gene TRBJ2-7; weak D call: TRBD1 (5 bases). V was clipped by 5 bases and J by 0 bases, with 14 bases between them. The CDR3 is made up of 15 amino acids. Germline V CDR1 and CDR2: SEHNR, FQNEAQ (reference sequence).

This sequence joins TRBV2 and TRBJ2-7, with 7 bases fitting TRBD1. Germline CDR1 and CDR2: SNHLY and FYNNEI. V was pared by 3 bases and J by 6 bases, with 14 bases of the junction left unmatched. The CDR3 consists of 16 residues. The CDR3 protein is CASSEGPPGQSPEQYF. The DNA for the CDR3 is TGTGCCAGCAGTGAGGGGCCTCCGGGACAGTCACCCGAGCAGTACTTC.